A selection of T cell receptor beta chains follows, all from one sample in a study of T cells in Graves' hyperthyroidism and ophthalmopathy. TCRdb re-derived calls from the multiplex PCR reads in MiXCR, one entry per CDR3 protein. The top ten hold 6.5% to 9% of the sample, which has more than 550,000 distinct CDR3 sequences, just under 45% seen once. The specimen sequenced was peripheral blood or thyroid tissue (not recorded which). These receptors originate from an adult man with Graves' disease, either hyperthyroidism or ophthalmopathy (not recorded which). Each CDR3 is given with its conserved first and last residue. The D gene is left open where the match is weak. Clone sizes are given selectively: once, few, many, or a class where the clone is expanded.

v_gene,abundance,j_gene,d_gene,CDR3aa,CDR3nt
TRBV7-8,many,TRBJ1-5,NA,CASSLNKGSNQPQHF,TGTGCCAGCAGCTTAAATAAGGGGTCAAATCAGCCCCAGCATTTT
TRBV6-2/TRBV6-3,NA,TRBJ2-7,TRBD1,CASSYSDRGDYEQYF,TGTGCCAGCAGTTACTCGGACAGGGGGGACTACGAGCAGTACTTC
TRBV7-9,NA,TRBJ1-4,TRBD1,CASSSWTGAREKLFF,TGTGCCAGCAGCTCCTGGACAGGGGCGAGGGAAAAACTGTTTTTT
TRBV15,many,TRBJ1-5,NA,CATSEAGWGNQPQHF,TGTGCCACCAGCGAGGCGGGGTGGGGCAATCAGCCCCAGCATTTT
TRBV20-1,few,TRBJ1-1,TRBD1,CSAATGLNTEAFF,TGCAGTGCTGCGACAGGGCTGAACACTGAAGCTTTCTTT
TRBV5-8,few,TRBJ1-2,TRBD1,CASSLAGGQGGYGYTF,TGTGCCAGCAGCTTGGCTGGAGGACAGGGCGGCTATGGCTACACCTTC
TRBV2,NA,TRBJ2-5,NA,CASSVAETQETQYF,TGTGCCAGCAGCGTAGCGGAGACCCAAGAGACCCAGTACTTC
TRBV6-5,NA,TRBJ2-5,NA,CASSYQDRDFQETQYF,TGTGCCAGCAGTTACCAAGACAGGGACTTTCAAGAGACCCAGTACTTC
TRBV6-5,few,TRBJ1-6,NA,CASRVNSFDSPLHF,TGTGCCAGCCGCGTCAACAGTTTTGATTCACCCCTCCACTTT
TRBV7-9,NA,TRBJ2-7,NA,CASSPTPAGPYEQYF,TGTGCCAGCAGCCCGACCCCAGCAGGACCCTACGAGCAGTACTTC
TRBV12-3/TRBV12-4,NA,TRBJ2-7,NA,CASSLRGPHEQYF,TGTGCCAGCAGCTTAAGGGGTCCCCACGAGCAGTACTTC
TRBV7-2,NA,TRBJ2-7,TRBD2,CASGGPLAGVPYEQYF,TGTGCCAGCGGCGGGCCCCTAGCGGGAGTTCCCTACGAGCAGTACTTC
TRBV29-1,NA,TRBJ2-7,TRBD1,CSVGRDRVDEQYF,TGCAGCGTTGGCCGCGACAGGGTTGACGAGCAGTACTTC
TRBV20-1,NA,TRBJ1-3,NA,CSATMGGESTIYF,TGCAGTGCTACCATGGGGGGCGAGAGCACCATATATTTT
TRBV25-1,NA,TRBJ1-2,NA,CAATGMTTF,TGTGCCGCGACAGGCATGACGACCTTC
TRBV7-2,NA,TRBJ2-7,NA,CASSPPPAGPGYEQYF,TGTGCCAGCAGCCCACCCCCCGCCGGGCCGGGTTACGAGCAGTACTTC
TRBV19,few,TRBJ1-1,TRBD1,CASSMDQGANTEAFF,TGTGCCAGTAGTATGGATCAGGGGGCAAACACTGAAGCTTTCTTT
TRBV15,NA,TRBJ2-7,NA,CATSSPGPVLAYEQYF,TGTGCCACCAGCAGCCCAGGACCGGTGTTGGCCTACGAGCAGTACTTC
TRBV11-2,NA,TRBJ1-1,NA,CASSLTGSAEAFF,TGTGCCAGCAGCCTAACAGGGTCGGCTGAAGCTTTCTTT
TRBV10-3,many,TRBJ1-6,NA,CAISSLEGRDSPLHF,TGTGCCATCAGTTCCTTAGAAGGGAGGGATTCACCCCTCCACTTT
TRBV19,NA,TRBJ1-6,NA,CASSIPDSPSPLHF,TGTGCCAGTAGTATTCCGGACAGTCCTTCACCCCTCCACTTT
TRBV20-1,NA,TRBJ2-7,TRBD1,CSASPPGTGIVYEQYF,TGCAGTGCTAGCCCTCCCGGGACAGGGATCGTCTACGAGCAGTACTTC
TRBV6-1,NA,TRBJ2-7,NA,CASSYRLGSEQYF,TGTGCCAGCAGTTACCGTCTGGGATCCGAGCAGTACTTC
TRBV15,many,TRBJ1-5,NA,CATQGPGNQPQHF,TGTGCCACGCAGGGTCCTGGCAATCAGCCCCAGCATTTT
TRBV7-8,many,TRBJ1-1,NA,CASSPRNMNTEAFF,TGTGCCAGCAGCCCGAGAAATATGAACACTGAAGCTTTCTTT
TRBV5-1,NA,TRBJ2-3,NA,CASSHWDGTDTQYF,TGCGCCAGCAGCCACTGGGACGGCACAGATACGCAGTATTTT
TRBV24-1,NA,TRBJ1-2,NA,CATSDGTDAIGYTF,TGTGCCACCAGTGATGGGACGGACGCTATAGGCTACACCTTC
TRBV6-1,NA,TRBJ2-7,TRBD1,CASLRDRYEQYF,TGTGCCAGTCTCCGGGACAGGTACGAGCAGTACTTC
TRBV2,NA,TRBJ1-2,TRBD1,CATFDRGDYGYTF,TGTGCTACGTTCGACAGGGGTGACTATGGCTACACCTTC
TRBV19,NA,TRBJ1-2,NA,CASSIEGQGRGYTF,TGTGCCAGTAGTATAGAAGGGCAGGGGAGAGGCTACACCTTC
TRBV11-3,NA,TRBJ2-7,NA,CASSPAPEVDEQYF,TGTGCCAGCAGCCCCGCGCCCGAGGTGGACGAGCAGTACTTC
TRBV7-8,NA,TRBJ2-5,NA,CASSVAGGFQRKETQYF,TGTGCCAGCAGTGTAGCCGGCGGGTTTCAGCGGAAAGAGACCCAGTACTTC
TRBV14,many,TRBJ1-1,TRBD1,CASSQTGSNTEAFF,TGTGCCAGCAGCCAGACAGGGTCGAACACTGAAGCTTTCTTT
TRBV12-3/TRBV12-4,few,TRBJ1-2,NA,CASLKGTGGYTF,TGTGCCAGTCTCAAAGGGACGGGTGGCTACACCTTC
TRBV14,few,TRBJ1-2,NA,CASSQGITGRNYGYTF,TGTGCCAGCAGCCAAGGAATCACGGGACGAAACTATGGCTACACCTTC
TRBV7-7,NA,TRBJ2-5,TRBD2,CASSLVGSGGETQYF,TGTGCTAGCAGCTTAGTCGGCAGCGGGGGGGAGACCCAGTACTTC
TRBV29-1,many,TRBJ1-5,TRBD1,CSVLSGGNQPQHF,TGCAGCGTTTTATCAGGGGGGAATCAGCCCCAGCATTTT
TRBV29-1,NA,TRBJ1-1,TRBD1,CSWTGGTEAFF,TGCAGCTGGACAGGGGGCACTGAAGCTTTCTTT
TRBV12-3/TRBV12-4,many,TRBJ1-6,TRBD1,CASSQGGDSPLHF,TGTGCCAGCAGCCAGGGGGGGGATTCACCCCTCCACTTT
TRBV5-5,few,TRBJ2-5,TRBD2,CASSLAGTSGRSRETQYF,TGTGCCAGCAGCTTGGCAGGCACTAGCGGGAGAAGTAGAGAGACCCAGTACTTC
TRBV12-3/TRBV12-4,many,TRBJ1-1,NA,CASSPDRARAAAFF,TGTGCCAGCAGCCCCGACCGCGCTAGGGCGGCAGCTTTCTTT
TRBV2,NA,TRBJ2-3,TRBD1,CASRRDRVRTDTQYF,TGTGCCAGCAGGCGGGACAGGGTGCGCACAGATACGCAGTATTTT
TRBV6-5,NA,TRBJ1-1,NA,CASSYEGNSNTEAFF,TGTGCCAGCAGTTACGAAGGAAACTCCAACACTGAAGCTTTCTTT
TRBV7-9,NA,TRBJ1-6,TRBD1,CASSLARGQNSPLHF,TGTGCCAGCAGCTTGGCCAGGGGGCAAAATTCACCCCTCCACTTT
TRBV12-3/TRBV12-4,NA,TRBJ2-7,NA,CASSEAADRQLHEQYF,TGTGCCAGCAGTGAAGCGGCAGACAGGCAACTCCACGAGCAGTACTTC